This T cell receptor (beta chain) was documented in a study of blood T cells in healthy people across ages. Study-wide results and limits: Calculation of diversity from one million T cells yielded estimates considered to be underestimates.

As to this clonotype: Its specificity is not known.

For the second PCR, which ran for roughly 6 to 11 cycles, a sample-barcoded 5' primer and a J-beta primer mix were used. TCRdb fed the 5' RACE reads into MiXCR, producing one record per CDR3 protein. The table records approximately 320,000 distinct CDR3 sequences, around 30% of them present only once. This CDR3 comprises 12 residues. From germline, CDR1 is SEHNR and CDR2 FQNEAQ (reference sequence). Peripheral blood samples of 9 to 10 milliliters were drawn from each donor. The J gene is TRBJ2-1, the V gene TRBV7-9; no firm D call. The J call may be faulty, since TRBJ2-7 better matches the DNA end. Sequencing was done on a sample of blood. The origin of this receptor is a woman aged 65 to 85 in good health. CDR3 residues: CASRLNSYEQYF. DNA of the CDR3: TGTGCCAGCAGATTAAACTCCTACGAGCAGTACTTC.